Presented here are 3 T cell receptor beta chains from one specimen sequenced in a study of cytomegalovirus exposure and HLA in healthy donors. The PCR made use of 60 Vbeta and 13 Jbeta primers. TCRdb keeps only in-frame clones here, not all; method: immunoSEQ multiplex PCR. The table has about 100,000 clones, 75% to 80% seen once. Specimen: PBMCs. The receptor source for this set is a man aged 55 to 70 in good health and CMV-seropositive.

The V and J genes are TRBV7-9 and TRBJ2-3; 7 bases align to TRBD2. V lost 5 bases and J lost 0; bases outside the gene matches: 11. Germline V gives CDR1 SEHNR, CDR2 FQNEAQ (reference sequence). This CDR3 has 17 amino acids. CDR3 residues: CASSPKSGTTSTDTQYF. CDR3 in DNA: TGTGCCAGCAGCCCCAAGTCCGGGACTACTAGCACAGATACGCAGTATTTT.

This sequence joins TRBV6-5 and TRBJ2-3, with 7 bases that match TRBD1. Trimming removed 5 bases from V and 1 base from J; junction bases left unmatched: 3. CDR3 size: 14 residues. Germline assignment: CDR1 MNHEY and CDR2 SVGAGI. This CDR3 is CASSPDRGTDTQYF. DNA for the CDR3: TGTGCCAGCAGTCCCGACAGGGGCACAGATACGCAGTATTTT.

CDR3 sequence: CASSLTAGNTGELFF. As DNA, the CDR3 is TGTGCCAGCAGCTTAACCGCAGGGAACACCGGGGAGCTGTTTTTT. V usage is TRBV7-9 and J usage is TRBJ2-2, with no clear D. The CDR3 extends over 15 amino acids. V lost 2 bases and J lost 1, with 8 bases in between. Germline V CDR1 and CDR2: SEHNR, FQNEAQ (reference sequence).